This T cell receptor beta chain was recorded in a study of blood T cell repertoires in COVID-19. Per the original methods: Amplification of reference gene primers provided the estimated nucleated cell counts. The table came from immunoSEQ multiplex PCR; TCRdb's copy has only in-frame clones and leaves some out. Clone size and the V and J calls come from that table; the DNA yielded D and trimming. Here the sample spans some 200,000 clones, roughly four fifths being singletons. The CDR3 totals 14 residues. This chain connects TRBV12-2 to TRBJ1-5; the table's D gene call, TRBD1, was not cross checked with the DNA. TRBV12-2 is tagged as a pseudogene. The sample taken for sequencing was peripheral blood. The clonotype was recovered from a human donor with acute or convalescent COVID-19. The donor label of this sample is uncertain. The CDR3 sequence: CASREARDNQPQHF. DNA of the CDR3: TGTGCAAGTCGGGAAGCCAGGGACAATCAGCCCCAGCATTTT.